A single sample is the source of the 30 T cell receptor beta chains below, sequenced in a study of blood T cell repertoires in COVID-19. TCRdb's copy holds only in-frame clones and misses some; the assay was immunoSEQ multiplex PCR. The sample lists about 280,000 clones, approximately 82% occurring once. Material: PBMCs or T cells enriched from blood (not recorded which). All receptors come from a man aged 40-50 years who had been exposed to COVID-19.

The chain is built from TRBV5-1 and TRBJ2-5; perhaps TRBD2 as D (5 bases). Germline CDR1 reads SGHRS; CDR2 reads YFSETQ. Deletions cut 0 bases from V and 5 bases from J, with 14 bases between. CDR3 size: 15 residues. This chain's CDR3 is CASSLGEYGGETQYF. CDR3 nucleotide sequence: TGCGCCAGCAGCTTGGGGGAGTACGGTGGGGAGACCCAGTACTTC.

In this sample, this clone turned up a few times. The J gene is TRBJ2-7, the V gene TRBV27, with no clear D. Germline V gene sequence: CDR1 MNHEY, CDR2 SMNVEV (reference sequence). Trimming removed 7 bases from V and 2 bases from J, with 9 bases in between. CDR3 length equals 12 residues. The CDR3 loop is CASKSTPYEQYF. CDR3 nucleotides: TGTGCCAGCAAGTCTACGCCCTACGAGCAGTACTTC.

The chain couples TRBV11-3 to TRBJ2-2; TRBD2 aligns across 7 bases. CDR1 is SGHNT and CDR2 is YENEEA in the germline V gene. This CDR3 region has 16 residues. The V gene end was trimmed by 1 base and the J gene end by 0 bases; junction bases not matched to a gene: 2. CDR3 loop: CASSLASGANTGELFF. The CDR3 region has the DNA TGTGCCAGCAGCTTAGCAAGCGGGGCGAACACCGGGGAGCTGTTTTTT.

This rearrangement joins TRBV7-8 to TRBJ2-6, with TRBD2 identical over 10 bases. The CDR3 runs 17 residues. The germline gives CDR1 SGHVS, CDR2 FQNEAQ. V lost 5 bases to trimming and J lost 0 bases; unmatched junction nucleotides: 4. Written as DNA, the CDR3 is TGTGCCAGCAGCCGTGGGACTAGCGTCTCTGGGGCCAACGTCCTGACTTTC. Translating gives CASSRGTSVSGANVLTF.

This chain links TRBV6-9 with TRBJ1-1; D not certain. This CDR3 has 10 residues. Germline lookup yields CDR1 MNHGY and CDR2 SVAAGI. Between the trimmed V and J ends, which lost 11 bases and 10 bases, there was a span of 14 bases. CDR3 nucleotide sequence: TGTGCCTTAAGCCCCTCCTTAGCTTTCTTT. This codes for CALSPSLAFF.

The rearrangement links TRBV27 to TRBJ1-2; TRBD1 agrees at 7 bases. The ends lost 10 bases at V and 8 bases at J; junction bases unmatched: 4. The length of the CDR3 is 10 residues. Per germline, CDR1 MNHEY and CDR2 SMNVEV (reference sequence). The CDR3 coding sequence is TGTGCCATCGACAGGGAAGGCTACACCTTC. Its protein is CAIDREGYTF.

The rearrangement uses TRBV7-6 and TRBJ2-3; TRBD2 aligns across 10 bases. The V gene's germline CDR1 is SGHVS and CDR2 FNYEAQ. V lost 1 base, J lost 1 base, and 5 bases stayed unmatched. The CDR3 totals 17 residues. This chain's CDR3 is CASSLVRGLAGTDTQYF. CDR3 DNA sequence: TGTGCCAGCAGCTTAGTTCGCGGACTAGCGGGCACAGATACGCAGTATTTT. Using reference TRBV7-6 and TRBJ2-3 for the parts outside the CDR3, the full variable domain is GAGVSQSPRYKVTKRGQDVALRCDPISGHVSLYWYRQALGQGPEFLTYFNYEAQQDKSGLPNDRFSAERPEGSISTLTIQRTEQRDSAMYRCASSLVRGLAGTDTQYFGPGTRLTVL.

This sequence joins TRBV6-5 and TRBJ1-6; D is ambiguous. The CDR3 runs 13 residues. V was clipped by 7 bases and J by 7 bases, with 11 bases between them. Germline assignment: CDR1 MNHEY and CDR2 SVGAGI. CDR3 sequence: CASNVAENSPLHF. The CDR3 region has the DNA TGTGCCAGCAACGTGGCGGAAAATTCACCCCTCCACTTT.

The chain couples TRBV7-9 to TRBJ1-1; 8 nucleotides line up with TRBD1. The CDR3 has 15 residues. J gave up 0 bases and V 5 bases, and 5 bases lay outside the gene matches. Germline V CDR1 and CDR2: SEHNR, FQNEAQ (reference sequence). The CDR3: CASSAGQGMNTEAFF. For the CDR3, the DNA is TGTGCCAGCAGCGCCGGACAGGGAATGAACACTGAAGCTTTCTTT.

The CDR3 region has the DNA TGTGCCACCCAGCCTAGCGGGCTCCAAGAGACCCAGTACTTC. It specifies CATQPSGLQETQYF. The chain is built from TRBV24-1 and TRBJ2-5, with 8 positions matching TRBD2. Germline V gives CDR1 KGHDR, CDR2 SFDVKD. This CDR3 is 14 amino acids long. Germline trimming cut 9 bases from V and 1 base from J; bases unmatched to any gene: 6.

The chain uses TRBV5-1 and TRBJ1-2, with TRBD1 identical over 9 bases. Germline CDR1 is SGHRS and CDR2 is YFSETQ. J was trimmed by 3 bases and V by 0 bases; bases with no gene match: 3. This CDR3 has 15 residues. CDR3 loop: CASSLGTGADYGYTF. The CDR3 DNA reads TGCGCCAGCAGCTTGGGGACAGGGGCTGACTATGGCTACACCTTC. Combining the CDR3 with reference TRBV5-1 and TRBJ1-2 gives the whole variable domain KAGVTQTPRYLIKTRGQQVTLSCSPISGHRSVSWYQQTPGQGLQFLFEYFSETQRNKGNFPGRFSGRQFSNSRSEMNVSTLELGDSALYLCASSLGTGADYGYTFGSGTRLTVV.

The chain carries TRBV27 and TRBJ1-2, with D hard to call. Looked up from germline, CDR1 is MNHEY and CDR2 is SMNVEV (reference sequence). The CDR3 consists of 16 residues. Trimming removed 5 bases at V and 6 bases at J, with 22 bases between. The CDR3 nucleotides are TGTGCCAGCAGTAAGGAGTACAAATCAATTAGTCATGGCTACACCTTC. This gives the protein CASSKEYKSISHGYTF.

The rearrangement uses TRBV19 and TRBJ2-6; 8 nucleotides agree with TRBD1. Germline CDR1 LNHDA, CDR2 SQIVND (reference sequence). The CDR3 is 17 residues long. The V segment lost 3 bases and the J segment 0 bases; nucleotides outside the gene matches: 4. The CDR3 loop reads CASSILTGVSGANVLTF. CDR3 DNA: TGTGCCAGTAGTATTTTGACAGGGGTCTCTGGGGCCAACGTCCTGACTTTC.

This chain uses TRBV5-1 with TRBJ2-2, with 11 bases that match TRBD2. The CDR3 has 16 residues. Trimming took 2 bases from V and 4 from J; bases not matched to a gene: 4. Germline CDR1 and CDR2: SGHRS and YFSETQ. The CDR3 DNA reads TGCGCCAGCAGCTTTTCGGGGACTAGCGGCACCGGGGAGCTGTTTTTT. Translating gives CASSFSGTSGTGELFF.

This clone was found once. The chain uses TRBV14 and TRBJ2-5; 7 bases map to TRBD2. Losses at the gene ends were 2 bases for V and 4 bases for J; bases not matched to a gene: 4. Germline CDR1 is SGHDN and CDR2 is FVKESK. This CDR3 has 14 amino acids. CDR3: CASSQLSGIETQYF. Written as DNA, the CDR3 is TGTGCCAGCAGCCAACTCAGCGGGATAGAGACCCAGTACTTC.

The chain uses TRBV7-6 and TRBJ1-6; D might be TRBD1 (6 bases). This CDR3 has 15 residues. Germline lookup yields CDR1 SGHVS and CDR2 FNYEAQ. The V end was cut by 5 bases, the J end by 7 bases, with 15 bases between. CDR3 DNA: TGTGCCAGCAGCAAAAGCGGACAGTTAAATTCACCCCTCCACTTT. Translated: CASSKSGQLNSPLHF. The full variable domain, with the rest looked up from reference TRBV7-6 and TRBJ1-6, is GAGVSQSPRYKVTKRGQDVALRCDPISGHVSLYWYRQALGQGPEFLTYFNYEAQQDKSGLPNDRFSAERPEGSISTLTIQRTEQRDSAMYRCASSKSGQLNSPLHFGNGTRLTVT.

The V and J genes are TRBV18 and TRBJ1-1; no clear D gene. The V gene lost 0 bases and the J gene lost 6 bases, with 8 bases spanning the gap. Germline CDR1 is KGHSH and CDR2 is LQKENI. CDR3 length: 13 residues. The chain's CDR3 is CASSPPARAEAFF. The CDR3 DNA follows: TGTGCCAGCTCACCACCGGCGAGGGCTGAAGCTTTCTTT.

This chain joins TRBV12-3 or TRBV12-4 and TRBJ2-1, with D unclear. This CDR3 region has 13 residues. Between the trimmed V and J ends, which lost 5 bases and 15 bases, there was a span of 20 bases. CDR3 coding DNA: TGTGCCAGCAGTCGATCCACTACCCGATCGTGGTTCTTC. It translates to CASSRSTTRSWFF.

In this sample, this clone turned up a few times. The rearrangement uses TRBV30 and TRBJ2-5; D gene ambiguous. The CDR3 contains 13 residues. Germline V gives CDR1 GTSNPN, CDR2 SVGIG (reference sequence). V lost 2 bases and J 6 bases, leaving 13 bases between the germline ends. For the CDR3, the DNA is TGTGCCTGGAGTCTAGGCGGCGCGCAGACCCAGTACTTC. Translating it yields CAWSLGGAQTQYF.

This clone was counted between two and nine times. The J gene is TRBJ2-2, the V gene TRBV12-3 or TRBV12-4, with 7 bases aligning to TRBD1. After removal of 10 bases from V and 2 bases from J, the junction contained 4 bases not matched to a gene. The CDR3 consists of 13 residues. The DNA for the CDR3 is TGTGCCACCCGGGACAGAAACACCGGGGAGCTGTTTTTT. Amino acid sequence: CATRDRNTGELFF.

The chain couples TRBV6-5 to TRBJ1-5; D gene unclear. CDR1 and CDR2 (germline): MNHEY, SVGAGI. This CDR3 spans 14 amino acids. Trimming shortened V by 6 bases and J by 4 bases, and 13 bases separated the two germline ends. The CDR3 protein is CASSITGFNQPQHF. In nucleotides, the CDR3 is TGTGCCAGCAGCATCACGGGTTTTAATCAGCCCCAGCATTTT.

As concerns this clone: The same CDR3 also results from other DNA sequences found in this sample. This chain uses TRBV18 with TRBJ1-6; 10 positions agree with TRBD1. Germline lookup yields CDR1 KGHSH and CDR2 LQKENI. This CDR3 has 15 residues. With V trimmed by 3 bases and J by 5 bases, 1 base remained unmatched. In DNA form, the CDR3 reads TGTGCCAGCTCACCGGGGACAGGGGATAATTCACCCCTCCACTTT. Amino acids: CASSPGTGDNSPLHF.

The chain carries TRBV7-9 and TRBJ1-4; D uncertain. Looked up from germline, CDR1 is SEHNR and CDR2 is FQNEAQ (reference sequence). The length of the CDR3 is 14 residues. Trimming took off 6 bases at V and 10 bases at J, with 18 bases between the two ends. The CDR3 here is CASSWSVSGGKLFF. In DNA form, the CDR3 reads TGTGCCAGCAGTTGGAGTGTTTCCGGTGGAAAACTGTTTTTT.

This clone was detected once. The V and J genes are TRBV29-1 and TRBJ2-3; weak D call: TRBD2 (5 bases). V gave up 3 bases and J gave up 3 bases, with 16 bases separating them. CDR1 is SQVTM, CDR2 ANQGSEA, per germline. The CDR3 is made up of 15 amino acids. CDR3 protein: CSVEARGAMTDTQYF. The CDR3, as DNA: TGCAGCGTTGAGGCCCGGGGAGCGATGACAGATACGCAGTATTTT.

V usage is TRBV11-3 and J usage is TRBJ1-1; D call uncertain. V dropped 5 bases and J dropped 2 bases, with 6 bases sitting between them. This CDR3 comprises 12 residues. Germline loops: CDR1 SGHNT, CDR2 YENEEA. The CDR3 here is CASSQSNTEAFF. The CDR3 DNA reads as TGTGCCAGCAGCCAATCCAACACTGAAGCTTTCTTT.

V is TRBV28 and J is TRBJ2-2; D remains ambiguous. The CDR3 runs to 15 residues. Trimming removed 3 bases at V and 4 bases at J, with 12 bases between. Germline V lookup: CDR1 MDHEN, CDR2 SYDVKM. CDR3: CASSLMGSGTGELFF. In nucleotides, the CDR3 is TGTGCCAGCAGTTTGATGGGTTCGGGCACCGGGGAGCTGTTTTTT.

The V call is TRBV3-1 (or the pseudogene TRBV3-2), the J call TRBJ2-6; no clear D. V lost 3 bases and J lost 0, with 18 bases in between. Germline V gives CDR1 LGHDT, CDR2 YNNKEL (reference sequence). The CDR3 sequence is 19 residues long. The CDR3 here is CASSQPPFGGTSGANVLTF. CDR3 in DNA: TGTGCCAGCAGCCAGCCCCCTTTTGGCGGTACCTCTGGGGCCAACGTCCTGACTTTC.

The V call is TRBV18, the J call TRBJ2-1; 9 nucleotides line up with TRBD1. With V trimmed by 3 bases and J by 5 bases, 11 bases remained unmatched. Germline-derived CDR1 and CDR2 are KGHSH and LQKENI. The CDR3 extends over 17 amino acids. The CDR3 DNA reads TGTGCCAGCTCACCGACGGAAGGGGGACAGGGACACAATGAGCAGTTCTTC. This codes for CASSPTEGGQGHNEQFF.

The chain employs TRBV7-9 and TRBJ2-2; the D is unclear. The germline V gene encodes CDR1 SEHNR and CDR2 FQNEAQ (reference sequence). V lost 5 bases and J 6 bases, leaving 10 bases between the germline ends. CDR3 length equals 13 residues. CDR3 nucleotide sequence: TGTGCCAGCAGCCTTACTCCTCCCGGGGAGCTGTTTTTT. This translates into CASSLTPPGELFF.

The V gene is TRBV13, the J gene TRBJ2-3; possibly TRBD2 for D (5 bases). V was shortened by 2 bases and J by 4 bases, with 13 bases between the two germline ends. Germline lookup yields CDR1 PRHDT and CDR2 FYEKMQ (reference sequence). The CDR3 is made up of 15 amino acids. The CDR3 loop reads CASSLFAGEPDTQYF. CDR3 bases: TGTGCCAGCAGCTTATTTGCTGGGGAGCCAGATACGCAGTATTTT. Full variable domain (outside the CDR3, taken from reference TRBV13 and TRBJ2-3): AAGVIQSPRHLIKEKRETATLKCYPIPRHDTVYWYQQGPGQDPQFLISFYEKMQSDKGSIPDRFSAQQFSDYHSELNMSSLELGDSALYFCASSLFAGEPDTQYFGPGTRLTVL.